The rows below give T cell receptor beta chains drawn from one sample of a study of monozygotic twins with inflammatory bowel disease. TCRdb reprocessed the 5' RACE reads and stores each CDR3 protein as one record, lacking DNA. The sample includes 300,000 to 400,000 distinct CDR3 sequences. The source material was blood. The source is a human donor with ulcerative colitis or Crohn's disease, or a healthy co-twin of an affected twin (not recorded which). The CDR3 runs from the conserved cysteine through the conserved F or W.

TRBV20-1	TRBJ1-2	CSARNIGTGYGYTF
TRBV12-3/TRBV12-4	TRBJ2-7	CASRAGALPEEQYF
TRBV20-1	TRBJ1-2	CSARHRTQGNYGYTF
TRBV11-2	TRBJ2-3	CASSLGGQGRTDTQYF
TRBV4-1	TRBJ1-5	CASSKGVEDQPQHF
TRBV5-1	TRBJ1-2	CASSLGGSADYGYTF
TRBV20-1	TRBJ1-4	CSARDAGYEKLFF
TRBV5-4	TRBJ2-7	CASSLAGIGPYEQYF
TRBV7-9	TRBJ2-7	CASSLPPAATSYEQYF
TRBV12-3/TRBV12-4	TRBJ2-2	CASTRGYGELFF
TRBV13	TRBJ1-5	CASSLGGRERPQHF
TRBV20-1	TRBJ1-5	CSATGRTYQPQHF
TRBV29-1	TRBJ2-3	CSVEDRTLTDTQYF
TRBV28	TRBJ2-7	CASNRRGSSYEQYF
TRBV27	TRBJ1-1	CASTKTGVATEAFF
TRBV9	TRBJ2-5	CASGLMGEFQETQYF
TRBV30	TRBJ2-7	CAWSAPYEQYF
TRBV5-1	TRBJ1-1	CASSLETGKENTEVFF